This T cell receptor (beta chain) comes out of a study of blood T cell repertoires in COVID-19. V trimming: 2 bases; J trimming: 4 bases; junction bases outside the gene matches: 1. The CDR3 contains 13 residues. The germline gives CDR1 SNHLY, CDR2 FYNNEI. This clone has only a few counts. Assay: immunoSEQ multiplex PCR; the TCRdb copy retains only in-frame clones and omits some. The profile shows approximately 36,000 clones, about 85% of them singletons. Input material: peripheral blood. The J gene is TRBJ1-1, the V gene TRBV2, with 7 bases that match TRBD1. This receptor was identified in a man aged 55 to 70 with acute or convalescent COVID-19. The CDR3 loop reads CASSEQGGTEAFF. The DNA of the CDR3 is TGTGCCAGCAGTGAACAGGGGGGCACTGAAGCTTTCTTT.